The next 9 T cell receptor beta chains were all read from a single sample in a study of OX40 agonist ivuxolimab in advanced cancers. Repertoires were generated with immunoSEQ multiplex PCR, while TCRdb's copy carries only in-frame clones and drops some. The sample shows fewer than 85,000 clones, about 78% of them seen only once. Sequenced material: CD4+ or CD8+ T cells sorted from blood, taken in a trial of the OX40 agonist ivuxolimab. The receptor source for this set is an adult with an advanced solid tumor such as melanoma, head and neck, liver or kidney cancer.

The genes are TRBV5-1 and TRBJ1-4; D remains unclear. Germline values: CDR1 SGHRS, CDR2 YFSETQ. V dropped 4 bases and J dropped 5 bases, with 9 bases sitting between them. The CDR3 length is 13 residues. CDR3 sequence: CASSLRVNEKLFF. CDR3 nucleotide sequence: TGCGCCAGCAGCCTCCGGGTAAATGAAAAACTGTTTTTT.

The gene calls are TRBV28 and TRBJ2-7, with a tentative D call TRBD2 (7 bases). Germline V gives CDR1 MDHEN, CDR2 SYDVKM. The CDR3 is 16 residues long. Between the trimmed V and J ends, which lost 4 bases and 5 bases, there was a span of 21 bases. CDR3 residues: CASSWRGGAAPNEQYF. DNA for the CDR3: TGTGCCAGCAGTTGGAGGGGGGGAGCCGCTCCCAACGAGCAGTACTTC. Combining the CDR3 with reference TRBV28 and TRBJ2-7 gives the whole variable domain DVKVTQSSRYLVKRTGEKVFLECVQDMDHENMFWYRQDPGLGLRLIYFSYDVKMKEKGDIPEGYSVSREKKERFSLILESASTNQTSMYLCASSWRGGAAPNEQYFGPGTRLTVT.

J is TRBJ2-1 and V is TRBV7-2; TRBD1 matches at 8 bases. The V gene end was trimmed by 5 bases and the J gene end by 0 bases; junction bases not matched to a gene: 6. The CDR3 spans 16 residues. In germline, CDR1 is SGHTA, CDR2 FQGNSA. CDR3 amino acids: CASSAQTGVSYNEQFF. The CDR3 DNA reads TGTGCCAGCAGCGCCCAGACAGGGGTCTCCTACAATGAGCAGTTCTTC.

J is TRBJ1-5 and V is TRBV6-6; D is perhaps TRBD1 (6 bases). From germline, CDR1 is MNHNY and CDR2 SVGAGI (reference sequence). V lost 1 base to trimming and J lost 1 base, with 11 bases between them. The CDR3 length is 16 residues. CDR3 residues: CASSYYRAGSNQPQHF. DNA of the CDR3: TGTGCCAGCAGTTACTACAGGGCTGGGAGCAATCAGCCCCAGCATTTT.

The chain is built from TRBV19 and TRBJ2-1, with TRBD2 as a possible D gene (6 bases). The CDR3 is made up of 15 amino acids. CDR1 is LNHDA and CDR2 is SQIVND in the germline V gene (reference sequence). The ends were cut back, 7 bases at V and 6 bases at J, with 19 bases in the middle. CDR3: CASTRGTGRSNEQFF. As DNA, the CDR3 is TGTGCCAGTACCAGAGGCACGGGGAGGAGCAATGAGCAGTTCTTC.

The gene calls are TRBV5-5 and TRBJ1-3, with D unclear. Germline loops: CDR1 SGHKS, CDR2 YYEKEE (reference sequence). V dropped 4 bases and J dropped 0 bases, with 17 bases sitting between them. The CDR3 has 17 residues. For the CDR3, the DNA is TGTGCCAGCAGCCCGTTACCGGGGATCAGCTCTGGAAACACCATATATTTT. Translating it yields CASSPLPGISSGNTIYF. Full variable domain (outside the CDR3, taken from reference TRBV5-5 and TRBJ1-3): DAGVTQSPTHLIKTRGQQVTLRCSPISGHKSVSWYQQVLGQGPQFIFQYYEKEERGRGNFPDRFSARQFPNYSSELNVNALLLGDSALYLCASSPLPGISSGNTIYFGEGSWLTVV.

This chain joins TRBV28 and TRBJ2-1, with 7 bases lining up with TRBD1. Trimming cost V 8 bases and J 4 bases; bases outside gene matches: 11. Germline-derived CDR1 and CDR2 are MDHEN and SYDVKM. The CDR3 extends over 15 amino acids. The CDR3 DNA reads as TGTGCCAGCCATGAGCTGGACAGGAATTACAATGAGCAGTTCTTC. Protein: CASHELDRNYNEQFF.

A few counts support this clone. The CDR3 DNA reads TGTGCCAGCAGCTTAGCAGGTCAGGGGGAGACCCAGTACTTC. This codes for CASSLAGQGETQYF. The chain couples TRBV7-2 to TRBJ2-5; D perhaps matches TRBD1 (6 bases). This CDR3 has 14 residues. The V end lost 0 bases, the J end lost 5 bases, and 10 bases lay between the germline ends. CDR1 is SGHTA, CDR2 FQGNSA, per germline.

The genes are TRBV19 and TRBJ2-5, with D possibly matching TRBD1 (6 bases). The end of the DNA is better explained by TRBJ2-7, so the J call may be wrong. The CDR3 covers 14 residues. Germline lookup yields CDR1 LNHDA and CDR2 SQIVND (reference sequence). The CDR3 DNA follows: TGTGCCAGTAGTATTCAGGGGAAGGGCTACGAGCAGTACTTC. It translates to CASSIQGKGYEQYF.